This T cell receptor (beta chain) was found in a study of tissue T cells after allogeneic stem cell transplantation. Clones were sequenced by immunoSEQ multiplex PCR, and TCRdb holds only the in-frame ones, with some missing. The sample lists almost 7,000 clones, 34% occurring once. The CDR3 has 14 amino acids. Between the trimmed V and J ends, which lost 4 bases and 0 bases, there was a span of 7 bases. CDR1 is KGHPV, CDR2 FQNQEV, per germline (reference sequence). By share of the sample, this clone is medium-sized. Its antigen remains unknown. Mouse names are used for the genes. Read data end 1 residue before the CDR3 end; the end is taken from the germline J gene. Notes on the study in general: The study did not identify alloreactive or antigen-specific tissue TCRs, and some clones might be persisting host cells. TCR repertoires tracked anatomic similarity, regardless of disease or transplant status.

Time point described: mouse harvest day 14 after allogeneic transplant. Tail vein injection delivered 10^7 T-cell-depleted bone marrow cells and 10^6 splenic CD5+ T cells. Sequenced material: skin. J is TRBJ1-3 and V is TRBV26; D is unresolved. The clonotype originates from a female BALB/c mouse given C57BL/6 T cells with graft-versus-host disease after an allogeneic hematopoietic cell transplant. Partial CDR3 DNA: TGTGCCAGCAGTCCCCTTGGTTCTGGAAATACGCTCTAT. It is translated as CASSPLGSGNTLY. The full CDR3 reads CASSPLGSGNTLYF.